A single TCR beta chain is shown here with its context. What antigen it recognizes has not been identified. The sample holds no much larger clone one base away, and base qualities are not on file. The donors were healthy, HIV-negative adults who had no recently reported acute infections or vaccinations. Every donor was a Caucasian adult living in Nashville, Tennessee, USA. Magnetic negative selection was used to enrich CD4+ T cells, after which naive cells were positively selected on CD45RA and the negative fraction became the memory subset. Blood was obtained by leukapheresis, after which PBMCs were separated by Ficoll-Histopaque density gradient centrifugation and cryopreserved in liquid nitrogen vapor phase. Analytical flow cytometry was used to check the purity and quantity of each magnetically sorted T cell population. Genomic DNA was isolated from every sorted fraction and measured by UV absorbance on a Nanodrop 2000c.

CDR1 and CDR2 are drawn from the germline V gene: SGHTA, FQGNSA. The cysteine opens and the phenylalanine closes a CDR3 of 12 amino acids. The read is trimmed to its CDR3 DNA, 36 bases read in frame from base 1. Trimming takes 4 bases from V and 5 bases from J, and the germline ends sit 6 bases apart. The sample comes from a study of shared clonotypes between healthy human individuals (dated by TCRdb to 2020 to 2022). Looking at the study overall: The cohort comprised a couple of women and a few men aged 18 to 49 years. Per donor, three plates each were used for CD4 naive and CD4 memory, two for CD8 naive, and one for CD8 memory. The study deeply sequenced blood TCR repertoires of several healthy adults to estimate repertoire size and the extent of clonotype sharing between individuals. Libraries were prepared and TCR repertoires were sequenced by different laboratories using diverse techniques, in order to increase sequencing depth and limit assay-specific biases. Between about 0.85 and 10 billion PBMCs per donor were obtained by leukapheresis. Here is what the overall study found, with its caveats: Estimated clonotype richness was generally larger for naive than for memory subsets. Rarefaction of sorted-subset datasets indicated incomplete sequencing despite the large sequencing depth. Pairwise subsampling led to the expectation that sequencing depth would affect the degree of clonotype sharing among donors. Clonotypes shared by all four sorted-subset donors showed higher generation probabilities than non-shared clonotypes. The genetic and exposure-history diversity represented was limited by the small number of donors. Sharing across four donors was observed for approximately 4.6% of naive CD4, about 3.2% of naive CD8, 2% to 2.5% of memory CD4, and about 0.39% of memory CD8 clonotypes. Only blood was sampled, and tissue TCR repertoires likely differ from those in blood.

Using the deep immunoSEQ assay, multiplex PCR amplified TCR CDR3 regions from genomic DNA. Extracted genomic DNA from each cell subset was distributed evenly across all wells of several immunoSEQ 96-well plates, and each plate was treated as a replicate. For sorted subsets, approximately 200 ng of genomic DNA, equivalent to 30,000 or so T cell genomes, went into each replicate PCR. The purified libraries were quantified using a Qubit 3.0 fluorometer, sized with a Bioanalyzer 2100, and then quantified again using the KAPA Library Quantification kit. Every immunoSEQ 96-well plate was sequenced on a dedicated single-read 150-cycle Illumina NextSeq 550 flow cell. The paper's data handling went like this. Because the immunoSEQ output held only junctional sequences and lacked quality scores, the filtering could not match the filtering applied to full-length reads. To assign V/J genes and CDR3, sequences were annotated using PyIR, a Python wrapper for IgBLAST v1.9, with IMGT germline references. Reads with weak V/J assignments (E-value above 1e-6), missing CDR3, stop codons, out-of-frame junctions, or ambiguous translated residues were removed. V3J clonotypes were defined as sequences sharing an identical inferred V gene, J gene, and CDR3 amino acid sequence. To compute the percentage overlap between repertoires, the number of shared unique clonotypes was divided by the size of the smaller repertoire. Three approaches were used to assess repertoire richness: RTK rarefaction, the Chao1 estimator, and Recon v2.1 estimates of unobserved clonotypes. OLGA was used to compute generation probabilities for all TCRbeta clonotypes that the gDNA method yielded from a handful of donors. The source is immuneACCESS, and TCRdb retained only in-frame sequences with V and J called. Part of the clones is not carried over; for the studies checked, unresolved V genes explain less than half of this, and the remainder is unexplained. V and J calls plus clone size are reproduced from that table; the DNA served to infer D and trimming. The sample has approximately 2.4 million clones on record, nearly 97% of them singletons. Of the sample, more than 0.1% falls within the top ten clones.

The sequence joins TRBV7-2 to TRBJ1-3; no D gene call is confident. This clonotype was obtained from a man younger than 35 in good health. The sequenced material came from naive CD4+ T cells sorted from blood. The cell subset or site label on this specimen signifies: CD45RA+ positively selected. The DNA sequence is as follows: TGTGCCAGCAGCTCGCAGAGAAACACCATATATTTT. It translates to CASSSQRNTIYF.